This T cell receptor (beta chain) originates from a study of shared T cell receptors in the human thymus. CDR3 size: 18 residues. Germline CDR1 is SEHNR and CDR2 is FQNEAQ (reference sequence). V was clipped by 3 bases and J by 8 bases; unmatched bases: 17. Some clones are missing from TCRdb's copy, which holds only in-frame ones; the method was immunoSEQ multiplex PCR. The top ten hold around 0.0099% of the sample, which has fewer than 700,000 clones, roughly 88% seen once. The sample was also linked to a second study, of human thymus T cells. From that report: The study used thymus tissue resected during corrective heart surgery. Across thymic and blood repertoires, the usage of V and J genes appeared to be biased. Among unrelated individuals, related research reported thymic repertoires that overlapped highly.

The sequence derives from a boy younger than two with a congenital heart defect. The sample consisted of thymocytes. This chain joins TRBV7-9 and TRBJ2-1; 9 bases map to TRBD2. CDR3 DNA sequence: TGTGCCAGCAGCTTGAGTGGGGAACTAGCGGGTAGGTGGGATGAGCAGTTCTTC. Its translation is CASSLSGELAGRWDEQFF.